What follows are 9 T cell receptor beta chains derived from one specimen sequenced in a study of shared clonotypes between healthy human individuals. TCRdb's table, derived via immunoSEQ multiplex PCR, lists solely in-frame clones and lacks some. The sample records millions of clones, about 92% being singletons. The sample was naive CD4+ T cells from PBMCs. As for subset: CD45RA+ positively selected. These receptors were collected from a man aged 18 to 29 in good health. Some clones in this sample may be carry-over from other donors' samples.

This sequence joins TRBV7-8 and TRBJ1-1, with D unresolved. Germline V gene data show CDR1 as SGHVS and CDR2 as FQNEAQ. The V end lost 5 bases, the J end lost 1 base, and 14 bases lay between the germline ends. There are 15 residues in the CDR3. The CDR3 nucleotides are TGTGCCAGCAGCCCTACGCCTGGCACGAACACTGAAGCTTTCTTT. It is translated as CASSPTPGTNTEAFF.

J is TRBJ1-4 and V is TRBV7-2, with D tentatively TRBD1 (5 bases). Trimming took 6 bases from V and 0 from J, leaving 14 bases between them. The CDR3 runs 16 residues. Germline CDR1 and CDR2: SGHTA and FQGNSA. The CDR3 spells CASRPASGTTNEKLFF. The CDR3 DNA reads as TGTGCCAGCAGACCGGCTTCAGGGACAACTAATGAAAAACTGTTTTTT.

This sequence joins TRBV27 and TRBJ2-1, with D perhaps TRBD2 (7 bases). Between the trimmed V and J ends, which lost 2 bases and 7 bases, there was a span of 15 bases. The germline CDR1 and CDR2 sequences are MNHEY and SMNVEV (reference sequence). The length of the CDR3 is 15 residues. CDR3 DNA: TGTGCCAGCAGTTTAAAAGGGGGGGTGGGAAATGAGCAGTTCTTC. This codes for CASSLKGGVGNEQFF.

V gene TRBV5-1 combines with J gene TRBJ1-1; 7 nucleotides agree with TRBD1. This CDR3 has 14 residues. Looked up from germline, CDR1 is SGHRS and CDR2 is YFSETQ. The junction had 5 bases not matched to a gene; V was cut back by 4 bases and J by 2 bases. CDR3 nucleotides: TGCGCCAGCAGCGATACAGGGGTAAACACTGAAGCTTTCTTT. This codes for CASSDTGVNTEAFF.

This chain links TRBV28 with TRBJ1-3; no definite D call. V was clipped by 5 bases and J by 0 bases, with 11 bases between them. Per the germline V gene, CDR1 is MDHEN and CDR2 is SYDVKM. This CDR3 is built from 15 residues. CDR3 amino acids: CASSQGSFSGNTIYF. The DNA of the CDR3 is TGTGCCAGCAGTCAAGGGAGTTTCTCTGGAAACACCATATATTTT.

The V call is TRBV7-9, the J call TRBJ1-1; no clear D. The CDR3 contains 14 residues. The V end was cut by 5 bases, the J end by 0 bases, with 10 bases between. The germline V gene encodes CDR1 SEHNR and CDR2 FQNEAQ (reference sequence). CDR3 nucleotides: TGTGCCAGCAGCCACGGCGTTATGAACACTGAAGCTTTCTTT. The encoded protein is CASSHGVMNTEAFF.

The CDR3 here is CASSRVGQNIQYF. The CDR3 bases are TGTGCCAGCAGCCGAGTAGGGCAAAACATTCAGTACTTC. This sequence joins TRBV25-1 and TRBJ2-4; D is unresolved. The V end lost 6 bases, the J end lost 5 bases, and 11 bases lay between the germline ends. Per germline, CDR1 MGHDK and CDR2 SYGVNS. This CDR3 has 13 amino acids.

CDR3 in DNA: TGTGCCAGCCCCCCCGACCTAGGAGGGGCCGATACGCAGTATTTT. This gives the protein CASPPDLGGADTQYF. J is TRBJ2-3 and V is TRBV2, with a weak D call TRBD2 (6 bases). CDR3 length: 15 residues. Trimming took off 8 bases at V and 6 bases at J, with 21 bases between the two ends. CDR1 SNHLY and CDR2 FYNNEI come from the germline V gene.

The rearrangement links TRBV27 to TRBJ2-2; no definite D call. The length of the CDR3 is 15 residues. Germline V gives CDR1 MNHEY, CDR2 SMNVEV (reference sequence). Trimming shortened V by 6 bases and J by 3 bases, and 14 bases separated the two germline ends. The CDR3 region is CASSRSRQYTGELFF. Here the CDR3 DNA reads TGTGCCAGCAGCAGATCGAGACAATACACCGGGGAGCTGTTTTTT.